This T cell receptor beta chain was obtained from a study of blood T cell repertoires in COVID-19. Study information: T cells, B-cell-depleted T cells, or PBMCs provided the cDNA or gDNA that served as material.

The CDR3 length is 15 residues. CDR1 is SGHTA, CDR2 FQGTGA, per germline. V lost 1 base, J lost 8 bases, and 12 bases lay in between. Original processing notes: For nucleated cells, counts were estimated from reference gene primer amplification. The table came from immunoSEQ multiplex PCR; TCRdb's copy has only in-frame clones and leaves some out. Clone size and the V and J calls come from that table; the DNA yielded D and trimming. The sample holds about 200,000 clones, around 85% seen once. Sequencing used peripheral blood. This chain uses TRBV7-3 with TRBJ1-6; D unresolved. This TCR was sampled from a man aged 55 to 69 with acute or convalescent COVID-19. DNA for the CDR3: TGTGCCAGCAGCTTAAACAGCGGGGTGTATTCACCCCTCCACTTT. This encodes CASSLNSGVYSPLHF. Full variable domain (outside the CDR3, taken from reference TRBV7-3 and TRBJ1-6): GAGVSQTPSNKVTEKGKYVELRCDPISGHTALYWYRQSLGQGPEFLIYFQGTGAADDSGLPNDRFFAVRPEGSVSTLKIQRTERGDSAVYLCASSLNSGVYSPLHFGNGTRLTVT.